This paragraph reports one TCR beta chain. Its antigen is undetermined. The record originates from a study of Ad26.COV2.S vaccination and SARS-CoV-2 variants. Documented treatment: over 15 received Ad26.COV2.S at low or high dose, single or two shots; several received placebo; per-sample allocation not given. Sampling happened 63 days after the first vaccine or placebo injection. An adult of 18-55 years in Boston served as donor. Vaccination used an Ad26 vector expressing Wuhan-strain SARS-CoV-2 spike. The protocol was immunoSEQ multiplex PCR, while the TCRdb copy is restricted to in-frame clones and leaves out a portion. Altogether about 320,000 clones are present, roughly 80% being singletons, with the ten largest covering about 2.1%. The study, taken as a whole, reports: Non-spike TCR breadth was similar in vaccine and placebo recipients. Analyses of TCR breadth and depth may have underestimated total T cell responses.

CDR3 size: 14 residues. Trimming took off 2 bases at V and 2 bases at J, with 9 bases between the two ends. The germline CDR1 and CDR2 sequences are KGHSH and LQKENI. Here the sequenced sample was peripheral blood, taken in a trial of Ad26.COV2.S vaccine versus placebo. The chain employs TRBV18 and TRBJ1-1; D unclear. This sequence was found in a person between 18 and 60 years old who received the Ad26.COV2.S COVID-19 vaccine or a placebo. The CDR3 region has the DNA TGTGCCAGCTCACCAGGCCAGACCAACACTGAAGCTTTCTTT. Its protein is CASSPGQTNTEAFF.